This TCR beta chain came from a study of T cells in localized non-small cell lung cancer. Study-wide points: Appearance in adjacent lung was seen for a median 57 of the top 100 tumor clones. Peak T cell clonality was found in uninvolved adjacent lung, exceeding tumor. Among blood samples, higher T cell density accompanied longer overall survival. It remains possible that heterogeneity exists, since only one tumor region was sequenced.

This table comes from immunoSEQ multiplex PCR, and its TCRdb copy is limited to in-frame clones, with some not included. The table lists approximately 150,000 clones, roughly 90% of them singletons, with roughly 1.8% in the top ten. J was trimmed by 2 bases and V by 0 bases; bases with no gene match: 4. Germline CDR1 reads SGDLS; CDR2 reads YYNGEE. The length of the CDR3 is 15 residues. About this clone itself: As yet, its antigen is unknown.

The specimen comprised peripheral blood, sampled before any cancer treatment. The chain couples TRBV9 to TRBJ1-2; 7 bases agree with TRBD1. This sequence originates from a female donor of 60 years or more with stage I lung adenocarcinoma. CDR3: CASSVAPGGNYGYTF. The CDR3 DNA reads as TGTGCCAGCAGCGTAGCCCCAGGGGGGAACTATGGCTACACCTTC.